Below are 11 T cell receptor beta chains sequenced from a single sample in a study of T cell repertoires in cytomegalovirus infection (dated by TCRdb to the late 2010s). Sequencing relied on an Illumina HiSeq 1500. TCRdb cleaned the public reads at Q25 with fastp, built clones with MiXCR and kept in-frame beta chains. Rows merge per CDR3 protein into single entries with the most common DNA and genes. This sample holds about half a million distinct CDR3 sequences; under 55% were observed only once. Jointly, the top ten make up approximately 40% of the sample. What the treatment or condition label conveys for this sample: in vitro stimulation with specific CMV peptide epitopes to enrich CMV-specific T cells. Their recognized antigens are unknown. Sequencing used cultured PBMCs, obtained from culture after CMV antigen stimulation. All receptors derive from a human donor in good health (CMV status not recorded). Some clones in this sample may be carry-over from other donors' samples.

This clonotype was recorded at least ten times. The gene calls are TRBV12-3 or TRBV12-4 and TRBJ1-2; D is uncertain. Trimming pared 4 bases from V and 0 bases from J, leaving 3 bases between. This CDR3 comprises 12 residues. The CDR3 DNA follows: TGTGCCAGCAGTTCCCCTAACTATGGCTACACCTTC. Amino acid sequence: CASSSPNYGYTF.

The chain recombines TRBV20-1 with TRBJ1-1; possible D gene TRBD1, 5 bases. The CDR3 is 14 amino acids. The V gene lost 6 bases and the J gene lost 5 bases, with 19 bases spanning the gap. The germline CDR1 and CDR2 sequences are DFQATT and SNEGSKA (reference sequence). CDR3 bases: TGCAGTGCCGGATCTGGGGGGGGAGGAACTGAAGCTTTCTTT. It translates to CSAGSGGGGTEAFF.

The chain has TRBV6-1 and TRBJ1-2, with 9 bases aligning to TRBD1. The CDR3 covers 16 residues. The V gene's germline CDR1 is MNHNS and CDR2 SASEGT. V was pared by 7 bases and J by 7 bases, with 16 bases of the junction left unmatched. As DNA, the CDR3 is TGTGCCAGCACCCCCGCCGGACAGGGGACTTTAGGTGGCTACACCTTC. It is translated as CASTPAGQGTLGGYTF.

This clonotype was seen a handful of times. The chain has TRBV6-1 and TRBJ2-5, with 7 nucleotides matching TRBD1. This CDR3 has 13 residues. Trimming cost V 7 bases and J 1 base; bases outside gene matches: 3. Germline CDR1 MNHNS, CDR2 SASEGT. As DNA, the CDR3 is TGTGCCAGCACCAGGGACAGCCAAGAGACCCAGTACTTC. It codes for CASTRDSQETQYF.

This clonotype was counted only a few times. The chain couples TRBV7-8 to TRBJ2-3; the D gene is possibly TRBD1 (5 bases). In germline, CDR1 is SGHVS, CDR2 FQNEAQ. The CDR3 length is 14 residues. The V end was cut by 5 bases, the J end by 2 bases, with 11 bases between. The CDR3 DNA sequence: TGTGCCAGCAGCACCAGGGTCTCCACAGATACGCAGTATTTT. Amino acid sequence: CASSTRVSTDTQYF.

In this sample, this clonotype turned up a few times. The gene calls are TRBV12-3 or TRBV12-4 and TRBJ1-2; D is unclear. V lost 5 bases and J 2 bases, leaving 9 bases between the germline ends. This CDR3 has 13 amino acids. CDR3 sequence: CASSLHPNYGYTF. The CDR3 coding sequence is TGTGCCAGCAGTCTACACCCGAACTATGGCTACACCTTC.

CDR3 bases: TGCAGTGCCACCGGCCAGACCCGGGATGGCTACACCTTC. This gives the protein CSATGQTRDGYTF. The chain couples TRBV20-1 to TRBJ1-2; D uncertain. This CDR3 has 13 amino acids. V was shortened by 6 bases and J by 6 bases, with 17 bases between the two germline ends. In germline, CDR1 is DFQATT, CDR2 SNEGSKA (reference sequence).

About this clonotype itself: Germline is not matched at one junction end, which may reflect a read error. The chain is built from TRBV29-1 and TRBJ2-2; a weak D match, TRBD1 (6 bases). In germline, CDR1 is SQVTM, CDR2 ANQGSEA. CDR3 length: 12 residues. The CDR3 region has the DNA TGCAGCGTTGTAGGGGACACCGGGGAGCTGTTGTTT. Protein product: CSVVGDTGELLF.

The chain links TRBV5-4 to TRBJ2-2, with 8 positions matching TRBD1. V trimming: 0 bases; J trimming: 0 bases; junction bases outside the gene matches: 16. The CDR3 is made up of 21 amino acids. Germline CDR1 is SGHNT and CDR2 is YYREEE (reference sequence). CDR3 sequence: CASSLAVSGTGGLANTGELFF. For the CDR3, the DNA is TGTGCCAGCAGCTTGGCCGTTTCCGGGACAGGAGGCCTTGCGAACACCGGGGAGCTGTTTTTT.

The chain carries TRBV20-1 and TRBJ1-5; no firm D call. V was pared by 7 bases and J by 4 bases, with 17 bases between. Germline V gene data show CDR1 as DFQATT and CDR2 as SNEGSKA (reference sequence). The CDR3 loop spans 14 amino acids. CDR3 protein: CSGSVGNLNQPQHF. DNA for the CDR3: TGCAGTGGATCCGTCGGGAATTTAAATCAGCCCCAGCATTTT.

The chain is built from TRBV27 and TRBJ2-2; D not resolved. There are 11 residues in the CDR3. Trimming took off 7 bases at V and 7 bases at J, with 7 bases between the two ends. The germline CDR1 and CDR2 sequences are MNHEY and SMNVEV (reference sequence). The DNA of the CDR3 is TGTGCCAGCAAACGGAACGGGGAGCTGTTTTTT. It yields the protein CASKRNGELFF.